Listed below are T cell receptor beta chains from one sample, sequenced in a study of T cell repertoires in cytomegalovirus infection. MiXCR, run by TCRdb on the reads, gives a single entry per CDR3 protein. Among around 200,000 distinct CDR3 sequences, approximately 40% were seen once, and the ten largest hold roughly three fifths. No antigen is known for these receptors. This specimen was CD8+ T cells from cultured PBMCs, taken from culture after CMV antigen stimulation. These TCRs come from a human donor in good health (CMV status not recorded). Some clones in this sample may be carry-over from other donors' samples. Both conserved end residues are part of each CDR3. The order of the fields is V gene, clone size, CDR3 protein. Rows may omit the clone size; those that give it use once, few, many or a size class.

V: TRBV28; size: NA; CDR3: CASSSWDRSNYGYTF
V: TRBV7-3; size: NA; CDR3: CASRPGEGREQYF
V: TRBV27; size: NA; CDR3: CASSINRVETQYF
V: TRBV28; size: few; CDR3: CASSTDLGPSYEQYF
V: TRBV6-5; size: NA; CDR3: CASSYEGNEQFF
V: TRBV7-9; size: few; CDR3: CASSFVGSAVYGYTF
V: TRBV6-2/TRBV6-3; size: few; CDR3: CASSSRTGVTQYF
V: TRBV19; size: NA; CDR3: CATSGLPIGGELFF
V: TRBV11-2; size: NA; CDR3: CASSLIWTGSREQYF
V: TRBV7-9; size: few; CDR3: CASSPGYSYNEQFF
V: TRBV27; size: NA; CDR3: CASSLRAGSGAYNEQFF
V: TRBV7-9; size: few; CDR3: CASSGAGGSSYEQYF
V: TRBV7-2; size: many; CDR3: CASSLFGAGTANTGELFF
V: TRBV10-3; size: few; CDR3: CAISTVGQGSYEQYF
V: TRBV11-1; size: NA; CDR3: CASSLTGGASNEQFF
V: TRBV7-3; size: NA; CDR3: CASSSSWGTEAFF
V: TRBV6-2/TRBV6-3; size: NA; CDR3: CASSYSNWVTEAFF
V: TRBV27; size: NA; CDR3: CASSAWDSDYSNQPQHF
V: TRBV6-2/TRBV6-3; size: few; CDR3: CASSYSTRTGGIINEQFF
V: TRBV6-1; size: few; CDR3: CASSELGFLEAFF
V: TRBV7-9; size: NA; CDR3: CASSPRAGNLQETQYF
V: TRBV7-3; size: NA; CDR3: CASSPSGRALFNNEQFF
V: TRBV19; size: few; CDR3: CASSEGTNYGYTF
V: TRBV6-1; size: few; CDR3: CASSAPEGTYEQYF
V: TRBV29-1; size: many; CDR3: CSVQGNPYQPQHF
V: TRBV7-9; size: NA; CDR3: CASYAGRKDYGYTF
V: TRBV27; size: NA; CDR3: CASSLTSSSYEQYF
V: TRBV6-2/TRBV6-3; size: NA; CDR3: CASDFPDQPQHF
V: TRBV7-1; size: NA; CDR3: CASSRGSANEQFF
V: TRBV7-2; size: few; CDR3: CASSSGGNTGELFF
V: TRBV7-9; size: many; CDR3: CASSSNPQETQYF
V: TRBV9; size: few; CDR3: CASSVPGRVQVNVANTGELFF
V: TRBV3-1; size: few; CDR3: CASSPLHRVYEQYF
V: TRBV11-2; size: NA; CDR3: CASSLLEETQYF
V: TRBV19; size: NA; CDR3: CASSFGGLATEAFF
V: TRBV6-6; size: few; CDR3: CASSDTEAFF
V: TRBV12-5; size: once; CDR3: CASGPGPTVDLNTEAFF
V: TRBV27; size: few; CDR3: CASSLSLEAWFF
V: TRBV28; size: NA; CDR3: CASNPRGTGELFF
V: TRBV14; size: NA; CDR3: CASSHGDSRYGYTF
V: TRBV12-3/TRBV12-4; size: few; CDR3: CASRGDSRRGYTF
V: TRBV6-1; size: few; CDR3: CASSGSRGLEETQYF
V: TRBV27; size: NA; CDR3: CASSSRQGDSGDEQFF
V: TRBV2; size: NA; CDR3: CALRAGVHEQYF
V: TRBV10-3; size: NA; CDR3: CASLGPKTEAFF
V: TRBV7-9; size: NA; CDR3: CASSLGLRGSYEQYF
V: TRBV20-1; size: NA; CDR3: CSAVARGNPSYEQYF
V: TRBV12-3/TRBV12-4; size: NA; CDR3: CASRGTGGTEAFF
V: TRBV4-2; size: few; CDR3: CASSQDPAGRSTDTQYF
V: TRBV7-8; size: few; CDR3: CASSSREGPSDGYTF
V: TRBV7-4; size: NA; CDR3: CASSPPGPLEQYF
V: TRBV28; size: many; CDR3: CASSGTRYEQYF
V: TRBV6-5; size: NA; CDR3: CASSYQAGAATSYEQYF
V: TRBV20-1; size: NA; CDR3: CSAQGQDGGAFF
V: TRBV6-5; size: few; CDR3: CASRPQGDLRSYNSPLHF
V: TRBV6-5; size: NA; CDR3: CASSYALAGGPDTQYF
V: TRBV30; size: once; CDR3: CAWSNLLGGNQPQHF